This TCR beta chain was captured by sequencing in a study of identical twins. Each cDNA held unique molecular identifiers, and template switching gave it a universal primer site. Each CDR3 protein is one row after TCRdb ran MiXCR on the 5' RACE reads. The top ten hold around 0.25% of the sample, which has 1.5 million to 2 million distinct CDR3 sequences, about 31% seen once. V lost 10 bases and J lost 4; bases outside the gene matches: 9. Germline CDR1 is MNHNS and CDR2 is SASEGT. CDR3 size: 14 residues. The V and J genes are TRBV6-1 and TRBJ1-5; 8 positions match TRBD1. The sequencing input was cord blood. The receptor was isolated from a newborn girl in good health. The CDR3 nucleotides read TGTGCCACTCAAGACAGGGGCCTTAATCAGCCCCAGCATTTT. Its translation: CATQDRGLNQPQHF.